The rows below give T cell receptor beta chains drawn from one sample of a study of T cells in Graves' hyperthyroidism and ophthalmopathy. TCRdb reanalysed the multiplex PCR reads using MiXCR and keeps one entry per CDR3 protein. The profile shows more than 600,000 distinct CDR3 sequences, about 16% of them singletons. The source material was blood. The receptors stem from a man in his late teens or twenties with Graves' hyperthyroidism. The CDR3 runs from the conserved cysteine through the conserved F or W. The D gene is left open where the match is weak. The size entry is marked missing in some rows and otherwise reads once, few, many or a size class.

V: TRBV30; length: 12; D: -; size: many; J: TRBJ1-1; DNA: TGTGCCTGGAGTGTACTGCTCACTGAAGCTTTCTTT; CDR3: CAWSVLLTEAFF
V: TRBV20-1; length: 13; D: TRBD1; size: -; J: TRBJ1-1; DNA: TGCAGTGCATACAGGGGGCCCGCCACTGAAGCTTTCTTT; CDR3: CSAYRGPATEAFF
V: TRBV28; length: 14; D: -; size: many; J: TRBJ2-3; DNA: TGTGCCAGCAGTTCACCCTCCCTAATTGATACGCAGTATTTT; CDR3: CASSSPSLIDTQYF
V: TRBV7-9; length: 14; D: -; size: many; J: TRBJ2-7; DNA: TGTGCCAGCAGCTTACTAGTGGGCCGGGACGAGCAGTACTTC; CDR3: CASSLLVGRDEQYF
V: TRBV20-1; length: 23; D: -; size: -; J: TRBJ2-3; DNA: TGCAGTGCTAGAAGACCGTCCGGACAGGGGGGTAGCGGGAGGGCAATTAGTACAGATACGCAGTATTTT; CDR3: CSARRPSGQGGSGRAISTDTQYF
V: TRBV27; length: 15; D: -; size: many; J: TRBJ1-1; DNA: TGTGCCAGCAGCCCGGACGGGGCGCAGGCCACTGAAGCTTTCTTT; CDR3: CASSPDGAQATEAFF
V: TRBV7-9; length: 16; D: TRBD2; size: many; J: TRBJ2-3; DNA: TGTGCCAGCAGCTTGAGGACTAGCGAGAACACAGATACGCAGTATTTT; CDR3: CASSLRTSENTDTQYF
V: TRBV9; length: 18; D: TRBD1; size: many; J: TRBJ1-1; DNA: TGTGCCAGCAGTGTTCGAGGAGGGACAGGGGGGGAGGGCACTGAAGCTTTCTTT; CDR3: CASSVRGGTGGEGTEAFF
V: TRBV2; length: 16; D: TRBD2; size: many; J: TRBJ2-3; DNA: TGTGCCAGCAGTGGTTTTAGCGGGGAAACCACAGATACGCAGTATTTT; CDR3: CASSGFSGETTDTQYF
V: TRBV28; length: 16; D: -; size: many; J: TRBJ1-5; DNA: TGTGCCAGCAGTAGCGGGACACCCTATAGCAATCAGCCCCAGCATTTT; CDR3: CASSSGTPYSNQPQHF
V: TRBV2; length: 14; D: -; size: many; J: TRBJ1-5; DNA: TGTGCCAGCAGTCCCGGACAGTGGGGCGGGCCCCAGCATTTT; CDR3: CASSPGQWGGPQHF
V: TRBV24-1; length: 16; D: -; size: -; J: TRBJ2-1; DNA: TGTGCCACCAGTGAGACCCGCAGTAGCTCCTACAATGAGCAGTTCTTC; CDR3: CATSETRSSSYNEQFF
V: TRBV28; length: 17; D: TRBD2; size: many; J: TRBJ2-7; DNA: TGTGCCAGCAGTTCTAGCTACTGGACTAGCGGGACCCACGAGCAGTACTTC; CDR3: CASSSSYWTSGTHEQYF
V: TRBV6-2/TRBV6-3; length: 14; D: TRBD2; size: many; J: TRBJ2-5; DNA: TGTGCCAGCAGTGTACTAGCGGGAGCAGAGACCCAGTACTTC; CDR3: CASSVLAGAETQYF
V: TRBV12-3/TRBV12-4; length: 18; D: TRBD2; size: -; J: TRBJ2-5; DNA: TGTGCCAGCAGTTTGTCGGGGCTAGCGGGAGGGCCGGCAAAGACCCAGTACTTC; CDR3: CASSLSGLAGGPAKTQYF
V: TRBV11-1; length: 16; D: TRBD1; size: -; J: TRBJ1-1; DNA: TGTGCCAGCACGAGGACAGGGGCGGAGGGGAACACTGAAGCTTTCTTT; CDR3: CASTRTGAEGNTEAFF
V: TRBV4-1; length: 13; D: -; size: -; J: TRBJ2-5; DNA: TGCGCCAGCAGCCAAGTGACCTCGCAGACCCAGTACTTC; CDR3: CASSQVTSQTQYF
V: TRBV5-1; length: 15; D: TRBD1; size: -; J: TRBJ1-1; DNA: TGCGCCAGCAGCTTGGAAGGACAGGGTAGCACTGAAGCTTTCTTT; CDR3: CASSLEGQGSTEAFF
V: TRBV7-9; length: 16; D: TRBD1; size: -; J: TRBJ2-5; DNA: TGTGCCAGCAGCTTGAGCTCAGGGGGCGACCAAGAGACCCAGTACTTC; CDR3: CASSLSSGGDQETQYF
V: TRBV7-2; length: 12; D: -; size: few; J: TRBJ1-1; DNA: TGTGCCAGCAGCGTTGGGCCGGTTGAAGCTTTCTTT; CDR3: CASSVGPVEAFF
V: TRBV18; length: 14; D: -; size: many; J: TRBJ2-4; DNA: TGTGCCAGCTCCTTGCTAGCGATGCAAAACATTCAGTACTTC; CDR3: CASSLLAMQNIQYF
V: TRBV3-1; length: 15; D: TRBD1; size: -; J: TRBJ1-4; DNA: TGTGCCAGCAGCCATAACAGGGGTCGGGGTGAAAAACTGTTTTTT; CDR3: CASSHNRGRGEKLFF
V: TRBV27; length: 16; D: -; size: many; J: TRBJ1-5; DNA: TGTGCCAGCAGTTTAAGGGGTGGGGTCTCGGAACAGCCCCAGCATTTT; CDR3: CASSLRGGVSEQPQHF
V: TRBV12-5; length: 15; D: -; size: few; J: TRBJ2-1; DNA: TGTGCTAGTGGTCCCGGAGGGGGAGCGGTCAATGAGCAGTTCTTC; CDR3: CASGPGGGAVNEQFF
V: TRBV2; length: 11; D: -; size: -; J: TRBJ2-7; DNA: TGTGCCAGCAGACAGGTCTACGAGCAGTACTTC; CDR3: CASRQVYEQYF
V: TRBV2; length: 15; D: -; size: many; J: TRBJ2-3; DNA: TGTGCCAGCAGTCGGTCCAGGACTAGCACAGATACGCAGTATTTT; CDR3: CASSRSRTSTDTQYF
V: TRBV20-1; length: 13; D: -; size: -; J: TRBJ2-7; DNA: TGCAGTGCTTCCGGCCTTAAAAGTTACGAGCAGTACTTC; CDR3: CSASGLKSYEQYF
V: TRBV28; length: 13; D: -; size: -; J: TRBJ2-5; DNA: TGTGCCAGCAGTGAGGATGTAAAAGAGACCCAGTACTTC; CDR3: CASSEDVKETQYF
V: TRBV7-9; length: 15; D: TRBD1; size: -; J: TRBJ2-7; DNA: TGTGCCAGCAGCTTAATTCGACAGGGGATGAACGAGCAGTACTTC; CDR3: CASSLIRQGMNEQYF